This is a list of T cell receptor beta chains from one sample in a study of blood T cell repertoires in COVID-19. Libraries were prepared by immunoSEQ multiplex PCR; TCRdb keeps only in-frame clonotypes and omits some of them. There are more than 250,000 clones in the sample; approximately 90% occur only once, and 1.5% to 2% lies in the top ten. The sequenced sample consisted of peripheral blood. The receptors stem from a woman younger than 45 with COVID-19, enrolled during active disease. CDR3s include the opening cysteine and the closing phenylalanine or tryptophan. Each record gives: D gene, clone size, J gene, V gene, CDR3 protein, CDR3 DNA. The D gene is left open where the match is weak. Rows may omit the clone size; those that give it use once, few, many or a size class.

D gene: TRBD2; clone size: NA; J gene: TRBJ2-1; V gene: TRBV7-2; CDR3 protein: CASSLVSGGYKLYNEQFF; CDR3 DNA: TGTGCCAGCAGCTTAGTGAGCGGGGGCTACAAATTGTACAATGAGCAGTTCTTC
D gene: TRBD1; clone size: NA; J gene: TRBJ1-4; V gene: TRBV2; CDR3 protein: CASSSRDRGATNEKLFF; CDR3 DNA: TGTGCCAGCAGCTCACGGGACAGGGGTGCAACTAATGAAAAACTGTTTTTT
D gene: NA; clone size: NA; J gene: TRBJ1-2; V gene: TRBV15; CDR3 protein: CATSRDRRGGSGGYTF; CDR3 DNA: TGTGCCACCAGCAGAGATCGCAGGGGAGGGTCGGGTGGCTACACCTTC
D gene: TRBD2; clone size: NA; J gene: TRBJ2-5; V gene: TRBV24-1; CDR3 protein: CATSDLKPSGGARETQYF; CDR3 DNA: TGTGCCACCAGTGATTTGAAGCCCAGCGGGGGGGCGAGAGAGACCCAGTACTTC
D gene: NA; clone size: NA; J gene: TRBJ1-2; V gene: TRBV2; CDR3 protein: CASSEQGLGYTF; CDR3 DNA: TGTGCCAGCAGTGAACAGGGGTTAGGCTACACCTTC
D gene: NA; clone size: NA; J gene: TRBJ1-2; V gene: TRBV7-2; CDR3 protein: CASSTGWYGYTF; CDR3 DNA: TGTGCCAGCAGCACAGGGTGGTATGGCTACACCTTC
D gene: NA; clone size: once; J gene: TRBJ1-6; V gene: TRBV3-1/TRBV3-2; CDR3 protein: CASSQGRGNSPLHF; CDR3 DNA: TGTGCCAGCAGCCAAGGACGGGGAAATTCACCCCTCCACTTT
D gene: NA; clone size: NA; J gene: TRBJ1-1; V gene: TRBV9; CDR3 protein: CASSATHRLNTEAFF; CDR3 DNA: TGTGCCAGCAGCGCGACACATCGGTTGAACACTGAAGCTTTCTTT
D gene: TRBD2; clone size: NA; J gene: TRBJ2-7; V gene: TRBV29-1; CDR3 protein: CSVRTSGAYEQYF; CDR3 DNA: TGCAGCGTTCGGACTAGCGGGGCCTACGAGCAGTACTTC
D gene: TRBD1; clone size: few; J gene: TRBJ1-5; V gene: TRBV24-1; CDR3 protein: CATSPSTGNSNQPQHF; CDR3 DNA: TGTGCCACCAGTCCTTCGACAGGGAATAGCAATCAGCCCCAGCATTTT
D gene: TRBD1; clone size: large; J gene: TRBJ2-2; V gene: TRBV28; CDR3 protein: CASSSGQGDTGELFF; CDR3 DNA: TGTGCCAGCAGTTCGGGACAGGGGGACACCGGGGAGCTGTTTTTT
D gene: TRBD2; clone size: NA; J gene: TRBJ2-7; V gene: TRBV7-6; CDR3 protein: CASSRSGGGEQYF; CDR3 DNA: TGTGCCAGCAGCCGTAGCGGGGGAGGCGAGCAGTACTTC
D gene: NA; clone size: NA; J gene: TRBJ1-3; V gene: TRBV6-5; CDR3 protein: CASSYSRVSSGNTIYF; CDR3 DNA: TGTGCCAGCAGTTACAGTCGTGTGAGCTCTGGAAACACCATATATTTT
D gene: TRBD1; clone size: NA; J gene: TRBJ1-1; V gene: TRBV5-1; CDR3 protein: CASSLGQGYTEAFF; CDR3 DNA: TGCGCCAGCAGCCTGGGACAGGGGTATACTGAAGCTTTCTTT
D gene: NA; clone size: NA; J gene: TRBJ2-5; V gene: TRBV3-1/TRBV3-2; CDR3 protein: CASSQDPEGVETQYF; CDR3 DNA: TGTGCCAGCAGCCAAGATCCGGAGGGAGTAGAGACCCAGTACTTC
D gene: TRBD1; clone size: NA; J gene: TRBJ2-7; V gene: TRBV9; CDR3 protein: CASSVSGTDYEQYF; CDR3 DNA: TGTGCCAGCAGCGTATCCGGGACAGATTACGAGCAGTACTTC
D gene: NA; clone size: NA; J gene: TRBJ1-2; V gene: TRBV27; CDR3 protein: CASSSQENYGYTF; CDR3 DNA: TGTGCCAGCAGTTCACAGGAGAACTATGGCTACACCTTC
D gene: NA; clone size: NA; J gene: TRBJ1-1; V gene: TRBV7-9; CDR3 protein: CASSPAVAEAFF; CDR3 DNA: TGTGCCAGCAGCCCAGCGGTGGCTGAAGCTTTCTTT
D gene: NA; clone size: NA; J gene: TRBJ2-1; V gene: TRBV7-9; CDR3 protein: CASSLPYRRNEQFF; CDR3 DNA: TGTGCCAGCAGCTTGCCGTACCGGAGGAATGAGCAGTTCTTC
D gene: TRBD1; clone size: NA; J gene: TRBJ2-2; V gene: TRBV7-2; CDR3 protein: CASSSPGQVSAGELFF; CDR3 DNA: TGTGCCAGCAGCTCCCCGGGACAGGTCTCCGCCGGGGAGCTGTTTTTT
D gene: NA; clone size: NA; J gene: TRBJ1-1; V gene: TRBV6-5; CDR3 protein: CASSYRRLTEAFF; CDR3 DNA: TGTGCCAGCAGTTACCGCAGACTCACTGAAGCTTTCTTT
D gene: NA; clone size: once; J gene: TRBJ1-1; V gene: TRBV7-9; CDR3 protein: CASREAALNTEAFF; CDR3 DNA: TGTGCCAGCAGGGAGGCGGCTTTGAACACTGAAGCTTTCTTT
D gene: TRBD2; clone size: NA; J gene: TRBJ2-3; V gene: TRBV30; CDR3 protein: CAWSGAGGSTDTQYF; CDR3 DNA: TGTGCCTGGAGTGGGGCGGGGGGGAGCACAGATACGCAGTATTTT
D gene: TRBD2; clone size: NA; J gene: TRBJ2-1; V gene: TRBV5-1; CDR3 protein: CASSLPRLAGNNEQFF; CDR3 DNA: TGCGCCAGCAGCCTCCCCCGACTAGCGGGGAACAATGAGCAGTTCTTC
D gene: NA; clone size: once; J gene: TRBJ1-2; V gene: TRBV7-9; CDR3 protein: CASSLDLVLRDKGPNGYTF; CDR3 DNA: TGTGCCAGCAGCTTAGACTTAGTACTCCGGGACAAGGGGCCCAATGGCTACACCTTC
D gene: NA; clone size: NA; J gene: TRBJ2-7; V gene: TRBV7-2; CDR3 protein: CASVLQGSSAYEQYF; CDR3 DNA: TGTGCCAGCGTATTACAGGGATCGTCGGCCTACGAGCAGTACTTC
D gene: NA; clone size: few; J gene: TRBJ1-1; V gene: TRBV7-9; CDR3 protein: CASSSGAAGEIEAFF; CDR3 DNA: TGTGCCAGCAGCTCAGGGGCGGCAGGTGAGATCGAAGCTTTCTTT